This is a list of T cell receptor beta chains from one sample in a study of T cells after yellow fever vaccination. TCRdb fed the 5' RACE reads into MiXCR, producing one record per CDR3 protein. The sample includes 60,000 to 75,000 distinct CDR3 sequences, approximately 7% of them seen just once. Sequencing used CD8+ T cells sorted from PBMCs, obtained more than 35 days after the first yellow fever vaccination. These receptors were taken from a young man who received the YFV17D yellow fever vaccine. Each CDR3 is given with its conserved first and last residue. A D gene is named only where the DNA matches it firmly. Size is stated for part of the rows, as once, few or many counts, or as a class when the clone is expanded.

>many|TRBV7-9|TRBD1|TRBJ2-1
TGTGCCAGCAGCGGGGACAGGGGGCTCCAGGTACAGTTCTTC
CASSGDRGLQVQFF
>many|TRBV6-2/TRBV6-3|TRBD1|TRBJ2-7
TGTGCCAGCAGTTACGACACCACAGGGGGCCGAAGCTCCTACGAGCAGTACTTC
CASSYDTTGGRSSYEQYF
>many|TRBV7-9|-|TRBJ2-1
TGTGCCAGCAGCTTAGGGGGCAGGGAGAATGAGCAGTTCTTC
CASSLGGRENEQFF
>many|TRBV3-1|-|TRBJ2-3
TGTGCCAGCAGCCAAGTTGTTTCGAGAACTAGCACAGATACGCAGTATTTT
CASSQVVSRTSTDTQYF
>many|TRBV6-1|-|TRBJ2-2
TGTGCCAGCAGTCCCCTTAGTAGGACGAAGACCGGGGAGCTGTTTTTT
CASSPLSRTKTGELFF
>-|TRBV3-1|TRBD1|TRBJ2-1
TGTGCCAGCTGCCAAGATAGGCTCCGGGACAGGAGAATCAATGAGCAGTTCTTC
CASCQDRLRDRRINEQFF
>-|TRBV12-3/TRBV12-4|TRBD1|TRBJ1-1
TGTGCCAGCACTAACAGGGGGCATATGACTGAAGCTTTCTTT
CASTNRGHMTEAFF
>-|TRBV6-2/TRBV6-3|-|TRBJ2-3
TGTGCCAGCAGTGCCGAGGATGATACGCAGTATTTT
CASSAEDDTQYF
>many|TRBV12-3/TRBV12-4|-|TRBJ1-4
TGTGCCAGCAGTTTATCGGACGAACTGTTTTTT
CASSLSDELFF
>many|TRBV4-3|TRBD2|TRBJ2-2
TGCGCCAGCAGCCAAGAAGTAGCGGGGGGGCCGAACGGGGAGCTGTTTTTT
CASSQEVAGGPNGELFF
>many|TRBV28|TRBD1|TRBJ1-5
TGTGCCAGCAGCCTGACAGGGGGCGAACAGCCCCAGCATTTT
CASSLTGGEQPQHF
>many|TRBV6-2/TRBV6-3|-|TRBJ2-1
TGTGCCAGCAGTTACTGGGGTTCGGGTTCTGAGCAGTTCTTC
CASSYWGSGSEQFF
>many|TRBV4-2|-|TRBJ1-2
TGTGCCAGCAGGGAGCCGACAGGCAAAAATAACTATGGCTACACCTTC
CASREPTGKNNYGYTF
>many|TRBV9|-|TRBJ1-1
TGTGCCAGCAGCGTAGCTTGGGGAGGGGCTGAAGCTTTCTTT
CASSVAWGGAEAFF
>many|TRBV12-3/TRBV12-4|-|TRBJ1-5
TGTGCCAGCGGCACCGGCAATCAGCCCCAGCATTTT
CASGTGNQPQHF
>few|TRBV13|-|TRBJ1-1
TGTGCCAGCAGCCCCCCGACAGTTAACACTGAAGCTTTCTTT
CASSPPTVNTEAFF
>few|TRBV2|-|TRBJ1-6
TGTGCCAGCAGTGGGACAGCGAGCTCCTATAATTCACCCCTCCACTTT
CASSGTASSYNSPLHF
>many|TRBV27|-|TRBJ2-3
TGTGCCAGCAGCCCGGGGGCGCCGACCTCTAGCACAGATACGCAGTATTTT
CASSPGAPTSSTDTQYF
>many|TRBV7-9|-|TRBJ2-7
TGTGCCAGCAGCTTAAGTGCGTACGAGCAGTACTTC
CASSLSAYEQYF
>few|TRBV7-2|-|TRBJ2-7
TGTGCCAGCAGCCCGATTTTCGGGGTATCCTACGAGCAGTACTTC
CASSPIFGVSYEQYF
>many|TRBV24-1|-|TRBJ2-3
TGTGCCACCAGTGATTTTCCGGAAGGGCCAAGCGCAGATACGCAGTATTTT
CATSDFPEGPSADTQYF
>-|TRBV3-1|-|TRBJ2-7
TGTGCCAGCAGCCAAGAAGCTTGGACAGATACCTACGAGCAGTACTTC
CASSQEAWTDTYEQYF
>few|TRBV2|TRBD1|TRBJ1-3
TGTGCCGGACGAGCCGGGACAGGGGCTGGAAACACCATATATTTT
CAGRAGTGAGNTIYF
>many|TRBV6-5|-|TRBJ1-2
TGTGCCAGCAGTTACCCGCCCTGGGCACAGCTAATCTATGGCTACACCTTC
CASSYPPWAQLIYGYTF
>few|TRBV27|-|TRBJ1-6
TGTGCCAGCACCCCAAGAGGGGGTTCCTATAATTCACCCCTCCACTTT
CASTPRGGSYNSPLHF
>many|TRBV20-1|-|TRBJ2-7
TGCAGTGCTAGAGTCAGCCTGCGCTACGAGCAGTACTTC
CSARVSLRYEQYF
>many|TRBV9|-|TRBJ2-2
TGTGCCAGCAGCCCATCCGGGTTGACCGGGGAGCTGTTTTTT
CASSPSGLTGELFF
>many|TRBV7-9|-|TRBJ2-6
TGTGCCAGCAGCTTAACAGGAGTCTCTGGGGCCAACGTCCTGACTTTC
CASSLTGVSGANVLTF
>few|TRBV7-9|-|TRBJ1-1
TGTGCCAGCAGCTCCAAGGAGAATAATGAAGCTTTCTTT
CASSSKENNEAFF